This is a list of T cell receptor beta chains from one sample in a study of T-cell reconstitution after alpha-beta-depleted transplantation in children. TCRdb fed the PCR reads into MiXCR, producing one record per CDR3 protein. Found here are some 110,000 distinct CDR3 sequences, 10% of them singletons; the top ten hold less than 40%. Sequenced material: PBMCs, taken before TCRalphabeta/CD19-depleted stem cell transplant. The receptors shown here come from a boy aged 2 to 10 with acute lymphoblastic leukemia, due to receive a stem cell transplant. Each CDR3 is given with its conserved first and last residue. Each record gives: V gene, D gene, clone size, J gene, CDR3 protein, CDR3 DNA. The D gene is left open where the match is weak. Rows may omit the clone size; those that give it use once, few, many or a size class.

TRBV28,TRBD1,NA,TRBJ2-7,CASRRDSHEQYF,TGTGCCAGCAGACGGGACAGCCACGAGCAGTACTTC
TRBV7-9,NA,NA,TRBJ2-7,CASSLGGTTAYEQYF,TGTGCCAGCAGCTTAGGTGGGACGACGGCGTACGAGCAGTACTTC
TRBV9,NA,few,TRBJ2-5,CASSVATGPSETQYF,TGTGCCAGCAGCGTAGCTACTGGGCCCAGCGAGACCCAGTACTTC
TRBV6-1,TRBD2,few,TRBJ2-1,CASSRLAGDREQFF,TGTGCCAGCAGTAGACTAGCGGGAGACCGGGAGCAGTTCTTC
TRBV20-1,NA,NA,TRBJ2-5,CSARDYGGRGLQETQYF,TGCAGTGCTAGAGATTATGGTGGGAGAGGTCTTCAAGAGACCCAGTACTTC
TRBV6-1,NA,many,TRBJ2-7,CASSRQGGWGEQYF,TGTGCCAGCAGCAGACAGGGAGGTTGGGGCGAGCAGTACTTC
TRBV20-1,NA,many,TRBJ2-7,CSARRRPLGEQYF,TGCAGTGCTAGACGGCGCCCTTTAGGCGAGCAGTACTTC
TRBV3-1,NA,few,TRBJ2-5,CASSHLQETQYF,TGTGCCAGCAGCCACCTCCAAGAGACCCAGTACTTC
TRBV5-1,NA,once,TRBJ1-1,CASSLGQAGAEAFF,TGCGCCAGCAGCTTGGGACAGGCAGGGGCTGAAGCTTTCTTT
TRBV7-9,TRBD2,NA,TRBJ2-2,CARTRAGDWTGELFF,TGTGCCAGGACCAGAGCGGGAGATTGGACCGGGGAGCTGTTTTTT
TRBV5-1,NA,few,TRBJ2-7,CASSLQDNYEQYF,TGCGCCAGCAGCTTACAGGATAACTACGAGCAGTACTTC
TRBV18,NA,NA,TRBJ2-1,CASSPGGGVPNEQFF,TGTGCCAGCTCACCGGGGGGCGGGGTTCCGAATGAGCAGTTCTTC
TRBV20-1,NA,many,TRBJ2-5,CSPRGADTAQYF,TGCAGTCCGAGAGGGGCGGATACGGCCCAGTACTTC
TRBV20-1,NA,few,TRBJ2-2,CSARRGGAGELFF,TGCAGTGCTAGACGGGGTGGAGCCGGGGAGCTGTTTTTT
TRBV24-1,TRBD1,NA,TRBJ1-2,CATSDPGQAYGYTF,TGTGCCACCAGTGATCCTGGACAGGCCTATGGCTACACCTTC
TRBV5-1,NA,many,TRBJ2-2,CASRANTGELFF,TGCGCCAGCAGGGCGAACACCGGGGAGCTGTTTTTT
TRBV30,TRBD2,NA,TRBJ2-1,CAWSWGEGEQFF,TGTGCCTGGAGTTGGGGGGAGGGAGAGCAGTTCTTC
TRBV10-2,TRBD1,many,TRBJ2-1,CASSELRTGAGEQFF,TGCGCCAGCAGTGAGTTAAGGACAGGGGCAGGTGAGCAGTTCTTC
TRBV2,TRBD2,few,TRBJ2-5,CASSPTSGTREETQYF,TGTGCCAGCTCCCCCACTAGCGGGACCAGGGAGGAGACCCAGTACTTC
TRBV6-1,NA,many,TRBJ2-7,CASRPSEAYEQYF,TGTGCCAGCAGGCCTAGCGAGGCCTACGAGCAGTACTTC
TRBV12-3/TRBV12-4,NA,many,TRBJ2-1,CASSFRSEQFF,TGTGCCAGCAGTTTTCGGAGTGAGCAGTTCTTC
TRBV7-8,TRBD2,few,TRBJ2-7,CASSPPVSSQLAGRDEQYF,TGTGCCAGCAGCCCCCCTGTGTCCAGCCAACTAGCGGGACGGGACGAGCAGTACTTC
TRBV6-5,NA,NA,TRBJ1-2,CASRDDSGAYTF,TGTGCCAGCAGGGACGACAGTGGTGCCTACACCTTC
TRBV10-2,NA,NA,TRBJ1-2,CASSDRNNYGYTF,TGCGCCAGCAGTGACAGAAATAACTATGGCTACACCTTC
TRBV18,TRBD1,NA,TRBJ1-1,CASSAIGPGQAPEAFF,TGTGCCAGCTCAGCAATAGGCCCGGGACAGGCCCCTGAAGCTTTCTTT
TRBV12-3/TRBV12-4,TRBD1,NA,TRBJ2-1,CASLEGTGTNEQFF,TGTGCCAGTTTAGAGGGGACAGGGACCAATGAGCAGTTCTTC
TRBV25-1,TRBD2,NA,TRBJ2-3,CASSEDASGTSTDTQYF,TGTGCCAGCAGTGAAGATGCTAGCGGTACTAGCACAGATACGCAGTATTTT
TRBV2,NA,many,TRBJ2-1,CASRASGALYNEQFF,TGTGCCAGCAGGGCTTCCGGGGCCTTGTACAATGAGCAGTTCTTC
TRBV7-8,TRBD2,NA,TRBJ2-1,CASSSQRGDPYNEQFF,TGTGCCAGCAGCTCCCAGCGGGGGGACCCCTACAATGAGCAGTTCTTC
TRBV28,NA,NA,TRBJ1-5,CASSLFRGAGGQPQHF,TGTGCCAGCAGTTTATTTCGGGGGGCTGGGGGTCAGCCCCAGCATTTT
TRBV7-6,NA,few,TRBJ2-1,CASSHGVYNEQFF,TGTGCCAGCAGTCACGGCGTCTACAATGAGCAGTTCTTC
TRBV2,TRBD2,NA,TRBJ2-1,CAVRREVHNEQFF,TGTGCCGTACGGCGGGAGGTCCACAATGAGCAGTTCTTC
TRBV9,NA,few,TRBJ2-7,CASSRGFSGYEQYF,TGTGCCAGCAGCAGGGGTTTCAGCGGCTACGAGCAGTACTTC
TRBV29-1,NA,NA,TRBJ2-5,CSVRSQETQYF,TGCAGCGTTCGCAGCCAAGAGACCCAGTACTTC
TRBV2,NA,NA,TRBJ1-1,CASSETTDTEAFF,TGTGCCAGCAGTGAAACGACCGACACTGAAGCTTTCTTT
TRBV30,NA,few,TRBJ2-1,CAWSITRNEQFF,TGTGCCTGGAGCATTACTAGAAATGAGCAGTTCTTC
TRBV5-1,NA,few,TRBJ1-2,CASSLPDPIGYYGYTF,TGCGCCAGCAGCTTACCAGACCCTATCGGTTATTATGGCTACACCTTC
TRBV6-5,TRBD1,NA,TRBJ1-1,CASSYFTGGMNTEAFF,TGTGCCAGCAGTTACTTTACAGGGGGCATGAACACTGAAGCTTTCTTT
TRBV21-1,NA,NA,TRBJ2-2,CASTGGGHFPFANTGELFF,TGTGCCAGCACGGGCGGGGGTCATTTTCCTTTCGCGAACACCGGGGAGCTGTTTTTT
TRBV6-2/TRBV6-3,TRBD1,NA,TRBJ1-5,CASRTPDRGSQPQHF,TGTGCCAGCAGAACCCCGGACAGGGGAAGTCAGCCCCAGCATTTT
TRBV7-6,TRBD2,few,TRBJ2-2,CASSPGLAGGPGTGELFF,TGTGCCAGCAGCCCGGGACTAGCGGGAGGGCCGGGCACCGGGGAGCTGTTTTTT
TRBV7-9,TRBD1,few,TRBJ1-1,CASSLVGGQGEAFF,TGTGCCAGCAGCTTAGTGGGGGGACAGGGTGAAGCTTTCTTT
TRBV11-2,NA,few,TRBJ2-7,CASSPRTSSSYEQYF,TGTGCCAGCAGCCCCCGGACGTCTAGCTCCTACGAGCAGTACTTC
TRBV7-7,NA,NA,TRBJ2-5,CASSLELVGTQYF,TGTGCCAGCAGCTTAGAACTAGTCGGGACCCAGTACTTC
TRBV5-1,NA,NA,TRBJ1-2,CASSALGVLTYGYTF,TGCGCCAGCAGCGCCCTAGGGGTCCTCACATATGGCTACACCTTC
TRBV5-1,NA,many,TRBJ2-3,CASSGSSRKTDTQYF,TGCGCCAGCAGCGGATCCTCCAGAAAAACAGATACGCAGTATTTT
TRBV27,TRBD1,few,TRBJ2-7,CASRSGQGLGSYEQYF,TGTGCCAGCAGATCGGGACAGGGTCTGGGTTCCTACGAGCAGTACTTC
TRBV11-2,TRBD2,many,TRBJ2-1,CASSLLIGIGRAYNEQFF,TGTGCCAGCAGCTTATTAATAGGGATCGGGAGGGCCTACAATGAGCAGTTCTTC
TRBV6-1,TRBD2,few,TRBJ2-2,CASSGSGRPFLTGELFF,TGTGCCAGCAGTGGGAGCGGGAGACCGTTCCTAACCGGGGAGCTGTTTTTT
TRBV7-8,TRBD1,many,TRBJ2-7,CASSLTGTYEQYF,TGTGCCAGCAGCTTGACAGGGACCTACGAGCAGTACTTC
TRBV30,NA,NA,TRBJ2-2,CAWSAQNTGELFF,TGTGCCTGGAGTGCACAGAACACCGGGGAGCTGTTTTTT
TRBV6-5,NA,many,TRBJ2-3,CASSYGLAIRGTDTQYF,TGTGCCAGCAGTTACGGGCTAGCGATTCGGGGCACAGATACGCAGTATTTT
TRBV11-2,NA,few,TRBJ2-1,CASSLKANEQFF,TGTGCCAGCAGCTTAAAGGCCAATGAGCAGTTCTTC
TRBV5-1,NA,many,TRBJ1-5,CASSPQPGDDQPQHF,TGCGCCAGCAGCCCCCAGCCAGGGGACGATCAGCCCCAGCATTTT
TRBV11-2,TRBD2,few,TRBJ2-1,CASSSYRGGRSSYNEQFF,TGTGCCAGCAGCTCCTACCGGGGGGGGCGGAGCTCCTACAATGAGCAGTTCTTC
TRBV27,NA,NA,TRBJ2-1,CGSSPLRNEQFF,TGTGGCAGCAGCCCTCTTAGGAATGAGCAGTTCTTC
TRBV25-1,TRBD1,NA,TRBJ2-7,CASSGGQGLSYEQYF,TGTGCCAGCAGTGGGGGACAGGGGCTCTCCTACGAGCAGTACTTC
TRBV2,NA,NA,TRBJ1-1,CASRGEILDTEAFF,TGTGCCAGCAGGGGAGAGATTTTGGACACTGAAGCTTTCTTT
TRBV27,NA,many,TRBJ2-7,CANLGPEQYF,TGTGCCAACCTCGGTCCCGAGCAGTACTTC